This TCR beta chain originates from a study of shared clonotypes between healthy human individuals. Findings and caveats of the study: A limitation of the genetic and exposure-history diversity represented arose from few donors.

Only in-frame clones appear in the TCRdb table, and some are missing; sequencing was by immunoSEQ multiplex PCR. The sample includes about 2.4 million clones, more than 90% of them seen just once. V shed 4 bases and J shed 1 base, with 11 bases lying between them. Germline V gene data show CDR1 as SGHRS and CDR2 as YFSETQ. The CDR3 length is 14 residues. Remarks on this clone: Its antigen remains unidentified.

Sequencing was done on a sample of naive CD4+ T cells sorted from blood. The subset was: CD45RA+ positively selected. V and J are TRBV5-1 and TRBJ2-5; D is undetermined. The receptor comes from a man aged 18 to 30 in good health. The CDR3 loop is CASSVMQVQETQYF. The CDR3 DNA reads TGCGCCAGCAGCGTTATGCAGGTCCAAGAGACCCAGTACTTC. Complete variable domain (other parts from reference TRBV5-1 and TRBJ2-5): KAGVTQTPRYLIKTRGQQVTLSCSPISGHRSVSWYQQTPGQGLQFLFEYFSETQRNKGNFPGRFSGRQFSNSRSEMNVSTLELGDSALYLCASSVMQVQETQYFGPGTRLLVL.